The clone carrying this T cell receptor (beta chain) was seen ten or more times. The antigen remains unidentified. This entry comes from a study of T cells in Graves' hyperthyroidism and ophthalmopathy. Overall study: The authors collected peripheral blood at initial diagnosis, before any treatment.

CDR1 and CDR2 (germline): MNHEY, SVGEGT. The trim removed 3 bases at V and 6 bases at J, leaving 10 bases unmatched. The CDR3 consists of 15 residues. The hyperthyroidism patients had all been newly diagnosed, and their disease duration was under 2 months. Their ages ranged from 18 to 65 years. General observations from the study: Researchers found most expanded thyroid clonotypes above 0.001 in blood as well.

The investigators amplified TCR beta CDR3 regions from RNA transcripts. The study used the HTBI primer set for a first-round RT-PCR of the TCR CDR3. MiXCR was run by TCRdb on the multiplex PCR reads, yielding one entry per CDR3 protein. The table records 300,000 to 400,000 distinct CDR3 sequences, about 18% of them present only once. The sample was blood. The receptor was derived from a woman in her fifties or sixties with Graves' hyperthyroidism. The genes are TRBV6-2 or TRBV6-3 and TRBJ2-7; 8 positions match TRBD1. CDR3 region: CASSYFGTGQSEQYF. DNA for the CDR3: TGTGCCAGCAGTTATTTCGGGACAGGTCAGAGCGAGCAGTACTTC.